This note documents a single T cell receptor beta chain sequence. The target antigen is unknown. This record belongs to a study of blood T cells in healthy people across ages. Looking at the study overall: About one barcoded beta molecule was captured per two T cells (by template switching).

The study's findings and limits: Naive T cell percentage showed a strong correlation with TCR beta diversity. A roughly linear age-dependent decrease characterized TCR beta diversity per million T cells.

Next came a second PCR, run for about 7 to 12 cycles, which used a sample-barcoded 5' primer along with a J-beta primer mix. Every cDNA molecule bore a tag from a template-switch adaptor containing 12 random nucleotides. MiXCR, run by TCRdb on the 5' RACE reads, gives a single entry per CDR3 protein. Seen here are fewer than 950,000 distinct CDR3 sequences, less than 70% observed once, and the top ten hold roughly 37%. V dropped 10 bases and J dropped 7 bases, with 17 bases sitting between them. The CDR3 covers 14 residues. This receptor was identified in an elderly man in good health. This chain connects TRBV12-3 or TRBV12-4 to TRBJ1-6; the D gene is possibly TRBD1 (5 bases). Sample: blood. CDR3 sequence (DNA): TGTGCCACCAGGGACTCCAAGGGAAATTCACCCCTCCACTTT. As protein: CATRDSKGNSPLHF.